These 5 T cell receptor beta chains share one sample of origin, sequenced in a study of human T cells and chemical hapten exposure. Time point specified: pre-sensitization, week 0. The treatment is: therapeutic diphenylcyclopropenone sensitization with weekly scalp DPC. TCRdb re-called the RACE reads through MiXCR, storing one row per CDR3 protein. The sample shows approximately 260,000 distinct CDR3 sequences, approximately 7.5% of them seen only once. The input for sequencing was whole blood, taken in connection with sensitization to the hapten diphenylcyclopropenone (DPC). The receptors shown here come from a man between 18 and 29 years old with alopecia areata. Some clones in this sample may be carry-over from other donors' samples.

CDR3 protein: CASTGGTIGGNEQFF. As DNA, the CDR3 is TGTGCCAGCACCGGAGGGACCATAGGGGGGAATGAGCAGTTCTTC. V is TRBV6-5 and J is TRBJ2-1, with D possibly being TRBD1 or TRBD2 (6 bases each). The CDR3 is 15 amino acids. The V gene's germline CDR1 is MNHEY and CDR2 SVGAGI. The V end was cut by 7 bases, the J end by 7 bases, with 20 bases between.

This clonotype was counted ten times or more. The chain combines TRBV9 with TRBJ2-3, with 8 bases fitting TRBD2. Germline V gene sequence: CDR1 SGDLS, CDR2 YYNGEE. V dropped 5 bases and J dropped 0; count of bases not matched to a gene: 8. The CDR3 contains 16 residues. Here the CDR3 reads CASSPHSGASTDTQYF. The DNA for the CDR3 is TGTGCCAGCAGTCCTCATAGCGGGGCGAGCACAGATACGCAGTATTTT.

At least ten counts were recorded for this clonotype. The gene calls are TRBV20-1 and TRBJ1-1, with a tentative D call TRBD1 (5 bases). This CDR3 spans 12 amino acids. Trimming stripped 3 bases from V and 1 base from J, with 6 bases between. The germline V gene encodes CDR1 DFQATT and CDR2 SNEGSKA (reference sequence). CDR3 region: CSARGPNTEAFF. In nucleotides, the CDR3 is TGCAGTGCTAGGGGACCGAACACTGAAGCTTTCTTT.

CDR3 sequence reads: CSAKEIGEKLFF. In DNA, the CDR3 is TGCAGTGCAAAGGAAATCGGTGAAAAACTGTTTTTT. The genes are TRBV20-1 and TRBJ1-4; no reliable D call. V was pared by 6 bases and J by 7 bases, with 12 bases between. CDR3 length: 12 amino acids. CDR1 and CDR2 (germline): DFQATT, SNEGSKA (reference sequence).

The gene calls are TRBV6-2 or TRBV6-3 and TRBJ1-1, with 7 nucleotides matching TRBD1. V lost 10 bases, J lost 1 base, and 12 bases stayed unmatched. The CDR3 contains 15 residues. CDR1 MNHEY and CDR2 SVGEGT come from the germline V gene. The CDR3 DNA sequence: TGTGCCACCAAGTTACTGGACAGGTGGAACACTGAAGCTTTCTTT. As protein: CATKLLDRWNTEAFF.